This T cell receptor beta chain originates from a study of spatial heterogeneity in lung cancer. This clonotype appeared many times. Antigen specificity is unknown. Found in a library prepared for alpha chains, this beta chain is an off-target read, and its abundance has little meaning. Every TCR cDNA molecule bore a unique molecular identifier. TCRdb recomputed calls from the 5' RACE reads with MiXCR, one row per CDR3 protein. The table records some 16,000 distinct CDR3 sequences, approximately 7% of them present only once. Time point denoted: sample taken at primary tumor resection. The authors sequenced whole RNA from tumor, nontumor lung or frozen PBMC without sorting. Study-level findings and limits: Intratumoral expanded alpha and beta TCR counts were found to track tumor mutation counts.

Germline CDR1 is SGHTA and CDR2 is FQGNSA. This CDR3 region has 15 residues. With 3 bases clipped from V and 4 bases from J, the junction kept 3 bases outside the gene matches. This material consisted of lung tumor tissue, taken at surgery. V usage is TRBV7-2 and J usage is TRBJ2-2; 9 bases map to TRBD2. The TCR comes from a female donor with early-stage non-small cell lung cancer. In nucleotides, the CDR3 is TGTGCCAGCAGCTTTAGCGGGGGCCGCACCGGGGAGCTGTTTTTT. Amino acids: CASSFSGGRTGELFF.